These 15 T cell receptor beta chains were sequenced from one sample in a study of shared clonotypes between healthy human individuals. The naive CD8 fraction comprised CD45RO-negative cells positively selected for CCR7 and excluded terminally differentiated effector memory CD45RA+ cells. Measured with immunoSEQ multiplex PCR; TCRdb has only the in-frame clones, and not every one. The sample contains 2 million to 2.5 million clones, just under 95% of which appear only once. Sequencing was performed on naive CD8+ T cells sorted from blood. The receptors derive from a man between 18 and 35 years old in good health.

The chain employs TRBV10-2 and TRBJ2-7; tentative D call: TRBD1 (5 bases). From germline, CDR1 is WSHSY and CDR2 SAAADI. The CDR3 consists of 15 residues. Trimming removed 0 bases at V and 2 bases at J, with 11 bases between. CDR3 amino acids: CASSESGDLTYEQYF. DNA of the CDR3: TGCGCCAGCAGTGAGTCAGGGGATCTCACCTACGAGCAGTACTTC.

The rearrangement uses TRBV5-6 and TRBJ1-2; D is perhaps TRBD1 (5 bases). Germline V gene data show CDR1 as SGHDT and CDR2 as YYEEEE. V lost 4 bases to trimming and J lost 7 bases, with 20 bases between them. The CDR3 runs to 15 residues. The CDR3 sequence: CASSGRRDVAFGYTF. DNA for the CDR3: TGTGCCAGCAGCGGACGCCGGGACGTCGCTTTTGGCTACACCTTC.

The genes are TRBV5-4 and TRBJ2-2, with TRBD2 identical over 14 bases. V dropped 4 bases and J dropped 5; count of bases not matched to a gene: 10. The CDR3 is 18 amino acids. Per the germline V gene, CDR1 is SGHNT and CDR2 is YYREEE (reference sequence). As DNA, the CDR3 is TGTGCCAGCAGCCCTCTGGGGACTAGCGGGAGCCGGACCGGGGAGCTGTTTTTT. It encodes CASSPLGTSGSRTGELFF.

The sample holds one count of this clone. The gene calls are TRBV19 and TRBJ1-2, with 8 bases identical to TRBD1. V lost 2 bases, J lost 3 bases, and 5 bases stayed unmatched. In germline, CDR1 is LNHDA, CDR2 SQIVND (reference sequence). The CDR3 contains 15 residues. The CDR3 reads CASSIRSGGDYGYTF. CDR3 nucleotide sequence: TGTGCCAGTAGTATAAGGTCAGGGGGCGACTATGGCTACACCTTC.

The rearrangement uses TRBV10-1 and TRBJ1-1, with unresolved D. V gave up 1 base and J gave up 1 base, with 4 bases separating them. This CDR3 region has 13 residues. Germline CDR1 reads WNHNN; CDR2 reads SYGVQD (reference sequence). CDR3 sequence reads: CASSELKNTEAFF. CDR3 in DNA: TGCGCCAGCAGTGAGTTGAAGAACACTGAAGCTTTCTTT.

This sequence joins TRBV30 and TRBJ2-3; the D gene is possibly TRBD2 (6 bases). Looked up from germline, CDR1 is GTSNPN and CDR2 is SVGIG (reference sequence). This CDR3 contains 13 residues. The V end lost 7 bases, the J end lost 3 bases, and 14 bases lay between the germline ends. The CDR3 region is CASLWGETDTQYF. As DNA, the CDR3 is TGTGCCTCCTTATGGGGGGAGACAGATACGCAGTATTTT.

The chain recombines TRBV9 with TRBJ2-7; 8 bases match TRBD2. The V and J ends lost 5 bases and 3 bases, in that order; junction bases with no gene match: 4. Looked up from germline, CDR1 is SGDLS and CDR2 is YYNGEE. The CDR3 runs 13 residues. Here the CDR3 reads CASSREGDYEQYF. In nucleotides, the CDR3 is TGTGCCAGCAGTCGGGAGGGGGACTACGAGCAGTACTTC.

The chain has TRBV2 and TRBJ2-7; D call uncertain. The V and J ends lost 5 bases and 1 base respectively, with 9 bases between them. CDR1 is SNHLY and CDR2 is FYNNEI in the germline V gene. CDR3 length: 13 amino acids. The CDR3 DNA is TGTGCCAGCAGTACTCTACCTTCCTACGAGCAGTACTTC. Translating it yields CASSTLPSYEQYF. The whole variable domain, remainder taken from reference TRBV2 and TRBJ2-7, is EPEVTQTPSHQVTQMGQEVILRCVPISNHLYFYWYRQILGQKVEFLVSFYNNEISEKSEIFDDQFSVERPDGSNFTLKIRSTKLEDSAMYFCASSTLPSYEQYFGPGTRLTVT.

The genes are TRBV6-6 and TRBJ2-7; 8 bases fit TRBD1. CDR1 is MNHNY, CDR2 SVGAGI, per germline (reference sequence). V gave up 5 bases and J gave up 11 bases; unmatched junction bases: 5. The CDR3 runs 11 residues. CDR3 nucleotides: TGTGCCAGCAGTAGCGGACAGGGAGAGTACTTC. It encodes CASSSGQGEYF.

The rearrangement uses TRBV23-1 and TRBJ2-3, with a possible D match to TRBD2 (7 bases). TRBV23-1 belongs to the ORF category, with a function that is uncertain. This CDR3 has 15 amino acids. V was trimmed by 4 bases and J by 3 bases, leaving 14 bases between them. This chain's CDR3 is CASSRGGLGTDTQYF. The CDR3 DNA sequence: TGCGCCAGCAGTCGGGGGGGGCTCGGAACAGATACGCAGTATTTT.

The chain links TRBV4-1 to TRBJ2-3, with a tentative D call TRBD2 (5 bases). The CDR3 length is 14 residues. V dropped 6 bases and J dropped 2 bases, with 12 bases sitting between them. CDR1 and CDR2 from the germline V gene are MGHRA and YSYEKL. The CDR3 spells CASRQTTTTDTQYF. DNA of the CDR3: TGCGCCAGCAGGCAAACGACTACCACAGATACGCAGTATTTT.

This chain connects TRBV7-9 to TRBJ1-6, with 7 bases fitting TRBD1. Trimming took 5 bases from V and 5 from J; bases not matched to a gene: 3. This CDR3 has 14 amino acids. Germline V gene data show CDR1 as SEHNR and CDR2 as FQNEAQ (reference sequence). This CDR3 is CASSQGQNNSPLHF. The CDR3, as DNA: TGTGCCAGCAGCCAGGGACAGAATAATTCACCCCTCCACTTT. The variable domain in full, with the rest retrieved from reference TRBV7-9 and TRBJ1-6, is DTGVSQNPRHKITKRGQNVTFRCDPISEHNRLYWYRQTLGQGPEFLTYFQNEAQLEKSRLLSDRFSAERPKGSFSTLEIQRTEQGDSAMYLCASSQGQNNSPLHFGNGTRLTVT.

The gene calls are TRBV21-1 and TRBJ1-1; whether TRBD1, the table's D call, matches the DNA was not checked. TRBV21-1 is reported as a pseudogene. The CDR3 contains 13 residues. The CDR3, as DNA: TGTGCCAGCAGCAAGACACCGAACACTGAAGCTTTCTTT. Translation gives CASSKTPNTEAFF.

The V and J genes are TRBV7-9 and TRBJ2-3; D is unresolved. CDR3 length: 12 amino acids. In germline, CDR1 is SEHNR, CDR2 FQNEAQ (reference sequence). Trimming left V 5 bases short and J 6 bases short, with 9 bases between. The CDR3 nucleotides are TGTGCCAGCAGCGGGGATACGGATACGCAGTATTTT. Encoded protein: CASSGDTDTQYF.

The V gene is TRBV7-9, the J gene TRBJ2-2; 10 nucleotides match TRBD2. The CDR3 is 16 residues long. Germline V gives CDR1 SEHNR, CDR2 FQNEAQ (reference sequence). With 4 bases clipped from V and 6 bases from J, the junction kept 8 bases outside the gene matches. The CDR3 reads CASSSPEREGSGELFF. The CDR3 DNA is TGTGCCAGCAGCTCCCCCGAGCGGGAGGGCTCCGGGGAGCTGTTTTTT.